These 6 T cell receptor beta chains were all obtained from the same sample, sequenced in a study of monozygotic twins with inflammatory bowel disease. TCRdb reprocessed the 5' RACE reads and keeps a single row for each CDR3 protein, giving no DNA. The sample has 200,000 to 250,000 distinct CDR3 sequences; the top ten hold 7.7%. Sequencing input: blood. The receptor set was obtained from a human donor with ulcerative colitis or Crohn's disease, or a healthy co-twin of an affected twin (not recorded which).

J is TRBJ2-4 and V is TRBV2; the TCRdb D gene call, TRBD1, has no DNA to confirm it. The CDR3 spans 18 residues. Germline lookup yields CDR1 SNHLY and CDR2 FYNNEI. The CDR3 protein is CASIGGDRERLRENIQYF. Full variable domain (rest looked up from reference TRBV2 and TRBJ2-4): EPEVTQTPSHQVTQMGQEVILRCVPISNHLYFYWYRQILGQKVEFLVSFYNNEISEKSEIFDDQFSVERPDGSNFTLKIRSTKLEDSAMYFCASIGGDRERLRENIQYFGAGTRLSVL.

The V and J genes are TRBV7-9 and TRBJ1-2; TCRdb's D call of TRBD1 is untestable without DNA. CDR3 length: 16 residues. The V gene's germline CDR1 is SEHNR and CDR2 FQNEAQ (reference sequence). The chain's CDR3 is CASSPRWQGESEGYTF.

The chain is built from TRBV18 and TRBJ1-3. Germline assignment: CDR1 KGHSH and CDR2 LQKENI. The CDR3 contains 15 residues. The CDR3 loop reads CASSPLGGRGNTIYF.

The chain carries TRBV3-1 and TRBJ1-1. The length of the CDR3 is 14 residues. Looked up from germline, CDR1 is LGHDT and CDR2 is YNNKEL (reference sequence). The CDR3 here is CASSQGGLNTEAFF.

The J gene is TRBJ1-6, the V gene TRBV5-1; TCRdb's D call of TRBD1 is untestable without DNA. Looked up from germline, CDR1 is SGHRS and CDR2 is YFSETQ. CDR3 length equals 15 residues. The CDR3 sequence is CASSLNRDYNSPLHF. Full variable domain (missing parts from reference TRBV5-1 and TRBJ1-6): KAGVTQTPRYLIKTRGQQVTLSCSPISGHRSVSWYQQTPGQGLQFLFEYFSETQRNKGNFPGRFSGRQFSNSRSEMNVSTLELGDSALYLCASSLNRDYNSPLHFGNGTRLTVT.

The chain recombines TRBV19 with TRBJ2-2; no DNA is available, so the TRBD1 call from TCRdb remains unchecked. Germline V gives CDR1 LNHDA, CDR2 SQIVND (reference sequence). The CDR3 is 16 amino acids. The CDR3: CASTPQRQLRAGELFF.